This paragraph reports one T cell receptor beta chain. The antigen remains unidentified. Clones were read by immunoSEQ multiplex PCR, and TCRdb kept only the in-frame ones, dropping some. Of 1,500,000 or so clones listed, roughly 96% are singletons. The sample belongs to a study of shared clonotypes between healthy human individuals. Study-wide results and caveats: The sole specimen, blood, was sampled, and tissue repertoires likely differ.

V lost 4 bases, J lost 6 bases, and 10 bases lay in between. The CDR3 covers 12 residues. Germline assignment: CDR1 MNHEY and CDR2 SMNVEV (reference sequence). J is TRBJ2-7 and V is TRBV27; D remains unclear. Sequencing was done on a sample of naive CD4+ T cells sorted from blood. Specified subset: CD45RA+ positively selected. The receptor was isolated from a man aged 30-40 years in good health. The CDR3 nucleotides are TGTGCCAGCAGTTCTAGAGGAAGCGAGCAGTACTTC. Translating it yields CASSSRGSEQYF.